This is a list of T cell receptor beta chains from one sample in a study of shared clonotypes between healthy human individuals. Libraries were prepared by immunoSEQ multiplex PCR; TCRdb keeps only in-frame clonotypes and omits some of them. The sample shows around 340,000 clones, around 70% of them seen only once. Sequenced sample: memory CD4+ T cells sorted from blood. The receptor set was obtained from a man aged 25 to 45 in good health. Both conserved end residues are part of each CDR3. The D gene is left open where the match is weak. Rows give clone size only sometimes, using once, few, many, or a class for an expanded clone.

d_call	v_call	clone_size	j_call	cdr3_aa	cdr3_nt
-	TRBV5-6	-	TRBJ2-1	CASSLLAELSYNEQFF	TGTGCCAGCAGCTTGTTAGCGGAACTCTCCTACAATGAGCAGTTCTTC
-	TRBV19	once	TRBJ1-2	CATSQGRARDNYGYTF	TGTGCCACTTCACAAGGGCGGGCCAGGGATAACTATGGCTACACCTTC
-	TRBV7-3	-	TRBJ1-5	CASIQTRNQPQHF	TGTGCCAGCATCCAGACCCGCAATCAGCCCCAGCATTTT
-	TRBV27	-	TRBJ2-2	CASSLNTGELFF	TGTGCCAGCAGTCTAAACACCGGGGAGCTGTTTTTT
-	TRBV15	-	TRBJ2-5	CATSRDISETQYF	TGTGCCACCAGCAGAGATATCAGCGAGACCCAGTACTTC
-	TRBV27	few	TRBJ2-7	CASSSSFDEQYF	TGTGCCAGCAGTTCTAGCTTCGACGAGCAGTACTTC
-	TRBV7-6	many	TRBJ2-7	CASSFGDYEQYF	TGTGCCAGCAGCTTCGGGGACTACGAGCAGTACTTC
TRBD2	TRBV6-1	-	TRBJ2-7	CASSGVDGGGPSYEQYF	TGTGCCAGCAGTGGGGTTGATGGCGGGGGACCCTCCTACGAGCAGTACTTC
-	TRBV5-1	-	TRBJ2-5	CASRGQETQYF	TGCGCCAGCAGGGGTCAAGAGACCCAGTACTTC
-	TRBV9	few	TRBJ1-1	CASSAQGGTEAFF	TGTGCCAGCAGCGCACAGGGCGGCACTGAAGCTTTCTTT
-	TRBV5-4	-	TRBJ2-1	CASSLEQGNEQFF	TGTGCCAGCAGCTTGGAACAGGGCAATGAGCAGTTCTTC
-	TRBV21-1	-	TRBJ1-3	CASTPASSGNTIYF	TGTGCCAGCACCCCGGCTAGCTCTGGAAACACCATATATTTT
TRBD2	TRBV2	-	TRBJ2-1	CASSPGLAGGKSSYNEQFF	TGTGCCAGCAGTCCGGGACTAGCGGGAGGCAAGAGCTCCTACAATGAGCAGTTCTTC
-	TRBV28	-	TRBJ1-5	CASRNQGNSNQPQHF	TGTGCCAGCAGAAATCAGGGGAATAGCAATCAGCCCCAGCATTTT
TRBD2	TRBV5-4	few	TRBJ2-3	CASSRSLASGNTDTQYF	TGTGCCAGCAGCCGCTCGCTTGCTAGCGGGAACACAGATACGCAGTATTTT
-	TRBV7-2	-	TRBJ2-2	CASSLDTRGTGELFF	TGTGCCAGCAGCTTAGATACCAGGGGCACCGGGGAGCTGTTTTTT
-	TRBV5-8	-	TRBJ1-3	CASSLRPVQGHTIYF	TGTGCCAGCAGCCTGCGGCCCGTCCAGGGCCACACCATATATTTT
TRBD1	TRBV27	-	TRBJ1-1	CASSQWDRGVSNTEAFF	TGTGCCAGCAGTCAGTGGGACAGGGGGGTGTCGAACACTGAAGCTTTCTTT
-	TRBV5-1	-	TRBJ2-3	CAGRGHPPGAASQYF	TGCGCCGGCCGGGGCCACCCACCTGGGGCGGCTTCACAGTATTTT
-	TRBV10-1	-	TRBJ2-1	CASSGLGMGPTYVFF	TGCGCCAGCAGTGGGTTGGGAATGGGACCCACTTACGTCTTCTTC
-	TRBV4-1	-	TRBJ2-1	CASSPQASNNEQFF	TGCGCCAGCAGCCCCCAAGCCTCCAACAATGAGCAGTTCTTC
-	TRBV5-1	-	TRBJ2-5	CASSLNGPSQETQYF	TGCGCCAGCAGCTTAAACGGTCCCAGCCAAGAGACCCAGTACTTC
-	TRBV7-6	-	TRBJ2-3	CASSPAASPARWRTDTQYF	TGTGCCAGCAGCCCCGCGGCCTCCCCTGCGCGATGGCGCACAGATACGCAGTATTTT